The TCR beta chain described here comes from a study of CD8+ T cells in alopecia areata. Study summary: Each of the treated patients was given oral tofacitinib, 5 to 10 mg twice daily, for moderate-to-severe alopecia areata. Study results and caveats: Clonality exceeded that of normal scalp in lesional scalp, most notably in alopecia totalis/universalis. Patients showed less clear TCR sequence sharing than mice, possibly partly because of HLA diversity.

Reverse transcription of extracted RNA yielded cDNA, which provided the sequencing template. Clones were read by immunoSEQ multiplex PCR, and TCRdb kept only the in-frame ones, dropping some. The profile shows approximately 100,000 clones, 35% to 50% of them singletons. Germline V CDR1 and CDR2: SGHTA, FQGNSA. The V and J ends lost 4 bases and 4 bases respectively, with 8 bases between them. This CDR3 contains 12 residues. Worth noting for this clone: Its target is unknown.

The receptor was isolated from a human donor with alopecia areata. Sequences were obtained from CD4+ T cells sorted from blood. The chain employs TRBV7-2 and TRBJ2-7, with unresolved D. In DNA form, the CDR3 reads TGTGCCAGCAGCTCCGACACGTACGAGCAGTACTTC. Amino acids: CASSSDTYEQYF. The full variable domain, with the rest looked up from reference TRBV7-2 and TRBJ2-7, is GAGVSQSPSNKVTEKGKDVELRCDPISGHTALYWYRQSLGQGLEFLIYFQGNSAPDKSGLPSDRFSAERTGGSVSTLTIQRTQQEDSAVYLCASSSDTYEQYFGPGTRLTVT.